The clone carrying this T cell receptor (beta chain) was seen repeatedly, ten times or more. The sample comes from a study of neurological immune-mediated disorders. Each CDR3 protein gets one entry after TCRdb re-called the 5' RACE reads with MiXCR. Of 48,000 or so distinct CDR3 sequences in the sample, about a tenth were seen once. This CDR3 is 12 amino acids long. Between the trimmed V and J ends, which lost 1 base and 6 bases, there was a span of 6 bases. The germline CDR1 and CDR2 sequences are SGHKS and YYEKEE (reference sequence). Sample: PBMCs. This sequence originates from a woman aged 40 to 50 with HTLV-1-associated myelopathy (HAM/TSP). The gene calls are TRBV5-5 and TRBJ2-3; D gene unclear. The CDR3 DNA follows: TGTGCCAGCAGCTTGAGGCGGGATACGCAGTATTTT. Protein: CASSLRRDTQYF.